The rows below give T cell receptor beta chains drawn from one sample of a study of response to subunit inactivated influenza vaccine. TCRdb re-analysed the RT-PCR reads in MiXCR, keeping a single row per CDR3 protein. Found here are 500,000 to 600,000 distinct CDR3 sequences, 10% to 15% of them singletons; the top ten hold roughly 14%. Here the sequenced sample was PBMCs from blood, taken 45 days after vaccination. The receptors shown here come from a man aged 50-59 years who received an inactivated influenza vaccine. The CDR3 runs from the conserved cysteine through the conserved F or W. Each record gives: V gene, CDR3 length, clone size, J gene, D gene, CDR3 protein, CDR3 DNA. A D gene is named only where the DNA matches it firmly. Only part of the rows carry a size: once, few, many, or a class if the clone is expanded.

v_call: TRBV18; cdr3_length: 15; clone_size: once; j_call: TRBJ2-7; d_call: TRBD1; cdr3_aa: CASSAGTGALYEQYF; cdr3_nt: TGTGCCAGCTCAGCCGGGACAGGGGCGTTGTACGAGCAGTACTTC
v_call: TRBV7-9; cdr3_length: 13; clone_size: NA; j_call: TRBJ2-7; d_call: TRBD1; cdr3_aa: CASSRQGLYEQYF; cdr3_nt: TGTGCCAGCAGCAGACAGGGGCTCTACGAGCAGTACTTC
v_call: TRBV7-9; cdr3_length: 14; clone_size: NA; j_call: TRBJ2-5; d_call: NA; cdr3_aa: CASSPPLGAETQYF; cdr3_nt: TGTGCCAGCAGCCCACCTTTAGGGGCGGAGACCCAGTACTTC
v_call: TRBV20-1; cdr3_length: 13; clone_size: few; j_call: TRBJ2-7; d_call: TRBD1; cdr3_aa: CRIAGTGGSEQYF; cdr3_nt: TGCAGGATTGCCGGGACAGGGGGTAGCGAGCAGTACTTC
v_call: TRBV7-2; cdr3_length: 14; clone_size: few; j_call: TRBJ1-5; d_call: NA; cdr3_aa: CASSSQPGNQPQHF; cdr3_nt: TGTGCCAGCAGCTCCCAGCCGGGCAATCAGCCCCAGCATTTT
v_call: TRBV7-7; cdr3_length: 15; clone_size: few; j_call: TRBJ2-3; d_call: NA; cdr3_aa: CASSLSGSRGDTQYF; cdr3_nt: TGTGCCAGCAGCTTATCTGGTTCACGGGGGGATACGCAGTATTTT
v_call: TRBV4-3; cdr3_length: 15; clone_size: many; j_call: TRBJ2-5; d_call: TRBD2; cdr3_aa: CASSQDFTGGETQYF; cdr3_nt: TGCGCCAGCAGCCAAGATTTTACGGGAGGGGAGACCCAGTACTTC
v_call: TRBV20-1; cdr3_length: 13; clone_size: NA; j_call: TRBJ1-2; d_call: NA; cdr3_aa: CSARGDRPYGYTF; cdr3_nt: TGCAGTGCTAGAGGTGACAGACCCTATGGCTACACCTTC
v_call: TRBV6-2/TRBV6-3; cdr3_length: 20; clone_size: few; j_call: TRBJ2-1; d_call: TRBD2; cdr3_aa: CASSYFFPQAKGLAGYEQFF; cdr3_nt: TGTGCCAGCAGTTACTTTTTCCCTCAGGCCAAAGGACTAGCGGGGTATGAGCAGTTCTTC
v_call: TRBV7-9; cdr3_length: 15; clone_size: NA; j_call: TRBJ2-7; d_call: TRBD2; cdr3_aa: CASSFVLAGDHEQYF; cdr3_nt: TGTGCCAGCAGCTTTGTACTAGCGGGAGATCACGAGCAGTACTTC
v_call: TRBV28; cdr3_length: 17; clone_size: few; j_call: TRBJ2-3; d_call: TRBD2; cdr3_aa: CASSLGGLAGRTDTQYF; cdr3_nt: TGTGCCAGCAGTTTAGGGGGACTAGCGGGCCGCACAGATACGCAGTATTTT
v_call: TRBV19; cdr3_length: 15; clone_size: NA; j_call: TRBJ1-1; d_call: NA; cdr3_aa: CASSMLWGANTEAFF; cdr3_nt: TGTGCCAGTAGTATGCTCTGGGGCGCGAACACTGAAGCTTTCTTT
v_call: TRBV4-1; cdr3_length: 15; clone_size: NA; j_call: TRBJ2-1; d_call: NA; cdr3_aa: CASSQEVLLFNEQFF; cdr3_nt: TGCGCCAGCAGCCAAGAGGTCCTGCTTTTCAATGAGCAGTTCTTC
v_call: TRBV7-2; cdr3_length: 13; clone_size: NA; j_call: TRBJ1-6; d_call: NA; cdr3_aa: CASSPQLNSPLHF; cdr3_nt: TGTGCCAGCAGCCCCCAATTGAATTCACCCCTCCACTTT
v_call: TRBV6-2/TRBV6-3; cdr3_length: 14; clone_size: NA; j_call: TRBJ2-5; d_call: NA; cdr3_aa: CASSGTQNQETQYF; cdr3_nt: TGTGCCAGCAGTGGGACACAGAACCAAGAGACCCAGTACTTC
v_call: TRBV7-8; cdr3_length: 18; clone_size: NA; j_call: TRBJ2-5; d_call: TRBD2; cdr3_aa: CASSRVRGTSGRSETQYF; cdr3_nt: TGTGCCAGCAGTCGCGTGCGTGGGACTAGCGGGAGATCGGAGACCCAGTACTTC
v_call: TRBV29-1; cdr3_length: 13; clone_size: NA; j_call: TRBJ2-7; d_call: TRBD2; cdr3_aa: CSVASGSINEQYF; cdr3_nt: TGCAGCGTCGCTAGCGGGAGTATCAACGAGCAGTACTTC
v_call: TRBV12-3/TRBV12-4; cdr3_length: 12; clone_size: many; j_call: TRBJ2-5; d_call: NA; cdr3_aa: CASSGDLGAQYF; cdr3_nt: TGTGCCAGCAGTGGGGACCTTGGGGCCCAGTACTTC
v_call: TRBV12-3/TRBV12-4; cdr3_length: 16; clone_size: few; j_call: TRBJ1-2; d_call: TRBD1; cdr3_aa: CASSPGQGRSPSGYTF; cdr3_nt: TGTGCCAGCAGTCCGGGACAGGGGAGGAGTCCTTCTGGCTACACCTTC
v_call: TRBV5-1; cdr3_length: 14; clone_size: many; j_call: TRBJ2-1; d_call: NA; cdr3_aa: CASSLHGGRNEQFF; cdr3_nt: TGCGCCAGCAGCTTACACGGGGGGCGAAATGAGCAGTTCTTC
v_call: TRBV7-2; cdr3_length: 16; clone_size: few; j_call: TRBJ2-2; d_call: NA; cdr3_aa: CASSLDGPENTGELFF; cdr3_nt: TGTGCCAGCAGCTTAGATGGGCCAGAGAACACCGGGGAGCTGTTTTTT
v_call: TRBV24-1; cdr3_length: 16; clone_size: few; j_call: TRBJ2-3; d_call: TRBD2; cdr3_aa: CATSAASGIGTDTQYF; cdr3_nt: TGTGCCACCAGTGCAGCTAGCGGGATCGGCACAGATACGCAGTATTTT
v_call: TRBV4-2; cdr3_length: 16; clone_size: NA; j_call: TRBJ2-3; d_call: TRBD2; cdr3_aa: CASSQGVSGRPDTQYF; cdr3_nt: TGTGCCAGCAGCCAAGGAGTTAGCGGGAGGCCAGATACGCAGTATTTT
v_call: TRBV24-1; cdr3_length: 11; clone_size: few; j_call: TRBJ2-7; d_call: NA; cdr3_aa: CATSSGNEQYF; cdr3_nt: TGTGCCACCAGTTCAGGGAACGAGCAGTACTTC
v_call: TRBV7-6; cdr3_length: 17; clone_size: NA; j_call: TRBJ2-7; d_call: NA; cdr3_aa: CASSLAPRGPPAYEQYF; cdr3_nt: TGTGCCAGCAGCTTAGCGCCGAGGGGACCGCCCGCCTACGAGCAGTACTTC
v_call: TRBV28; cdr3_length: 12; clone_size: NA; j_call: TRBJ1-2; d_call: NA; cdr3_aa: CASSPKQGFYTF; cdr3_nt: TGTGCCAGCAGTCCCAAACAGGGTTTTTACACCTTC
v_call: TRBV7-9; cdr3_length: 15; clone_size: NA; j_call: TRBJ2-4; d_call: NA; cdr3_aa: CASSLDSSPQNIQYF; cdr3_nt: TGTGCCAGCAGCCTGGACAGCTCCCCTCAAAACATTCAGTACTTC
v_call: TRBV12-3/TRBV12-4; cdr3_length: 15; clone_size: NA; j_call: TRBJ2-7; d_call: NA; cdr3_aa: CASSFSLRAAYEQYF; cdr3_nt: TGTGCCAGCAGTTTCAGTCTCCGAGCTGCCTACGAGCAGTACTTC
v_call: TRBV29-1; cdr3_length: 17; clone_size: NA; j_call: TRBJ2-4; d_call: NA; cdr3_aa: CSVVHAGPHGSKNIQYF; cdr3_nt: TGCAGCGTTGTTCATGCGGGGCCTCATGGGTCCAAAAACATTCAGTACTTC
v_call: TRBV20-1; cdr3_length: 18; clone_size: NA; j_call: TRBJ2-2; d_call: NA; cdr3_aa: CSARLAGIEAWGTGELFF; cdr3_nt: TGCAGTGCTAGACTAGCCGGTATAGAGGCCTGGGGCACCGGGGAGCTGTTTTTT
v_call: TRBV20-1; cdr3_length: 14; clone_size: many; j_call: TRBJ2-5; d_call: TRBD2; cdr3_aa: CSASELAGQETQYF; cdr3_nt: TGCAGTGCTAGCGAACTAGCGGGACAAGAGACCCAGTACTTC
v_call: TRBV6-4; cdr3_length: 13; clone_size: NA; j_call: TRBJ2-2; d_call: NA; cdr3_aa: CASSDLTYGELFF; cdr3_nt: TGTGCCAGCAGTGACTTAACCTACGGGGAGCTGTTTTTT
v_call: TRBV12-3/TRBV12-4; cdr3_length: 14; clone_size: many; j_call: TRBJ2-7; d_call: TRBD1; cdr3_aa: CASSSTGTVYEQYF; cdr3_nt: TGTGCCAGCAGTTCGACCGGGACAGTCTACGAGCAGTACTTC
v_call: TRBV24-1; cdr3_length: 17; clone_size: NA; j_call: TRBJ2-5; d_call: NA; cdr3_aa: CATSDFGSGTRGETQYF; cdr3_nt: TGTGCCACCAGTGATTTCGGATCAGGGACCCGGGGGGAGACCCAGTACTTC
v_call: TRBV29-1; cdr3_length: 19; clone_size: few; j_call: TRBJ1-2; d_call: NA; cdr3_aa: CSVEDSSLRGRGARDGYTF; cdr3_nt: TGCAGCGTTGAAGATTCCTCGCTACGTGGACGGGGTGCGAGGGATGGCTACACCTTC
v_call: TRBV29-1; cdr3_length: 12; clone_size: NA; j_call: TRBJ2-1; d_call: NA; cdr3_aa: CSALKGLGEQFF; cdr3_nt: TGCAGCGCCCTTAAAGGGCTGGGTGAGCAGTTCTTC
v_call: TRBV28; cdr3_length: 15; clone_size: NA; j_call: TRBJ1-5; d_call: NA; cdr3_aa: CATKNTGISTDTQHF; cdr3_nt: TGTGCCACCAAGAACACAGGGATCAGCACAGATACGCAGCATTTT
v_call: TRBV5-1; cdr3_length: 15; clone_size: many; j_call: TRBJ2-1; d_call: NA; cdr3_aa: CASSLYTTTYNEQFF; cdr3_nt: TGCGCCAGCAGCTTATACACCACCACCTACAATGAGCAGTTCTTC
v_call: TRBV29-1; cdr3_length: 13; clone_size: NA; j_call: TRBJ2-7; d_call: NA; cdr3_aa: CSVGQRASYEQYF; cdr3_nt: TGCAGCGTTGGCCAGCGGGCCTCCTACGAGCAGTACTTC
v_call: TRBV5-8; cdr3_length: 17; clone_size: many; j_call: TRBJ2-1; d_call: TRBD2; cdr3_aa: CASSYPIAGSSYNEQFF; cdr3_nt: TGTGCCAGCAGCTATCCTATAGCGGGAAGCTCCTACAATGAGCAGTTCTTC
v_call: TRBV7-9; cdr3_length: 14; clone_size: NA; j_call: TRBJ1-5; d_call: NA; cdr3_aa: CASSLGGTHQPQHF; cdr3_nt: TGTGCCAGCTCCCTCGGGGGGACCCATCAGCCCCAGCATTTT
v_call: TRBV11-2; cdr3_length: 21; clone_size: NA; j_call: TRBJ2-2; d_call: TRBD1; cdr3_aa: CASSRLRDRDLGGGGTGELFF; cdr3_nt: TGTGCCAGCAGCCGTCTCCGGGACAGGGACCTGGGCGGAGGTGGCACCGGGGAGCTGTTTTTT
v_call: TRBV12-3/TRBV12-4; cdr3_length: 15; clone_size: few; j_call: TRBJ2-1; d_call: NA; cdr3_aa: CASSFGTGVGNEQFF; cdr3_nt: TGTGCCAGCAGTTTTGGCACAGGAGTCGGCAATGAGCAGTTCTTC
v_call: TRBV6-2/TRBV6-3; cdr3_length: 18; clone_size: few; j_call: TRBJ2-2; d_call: TRBD1; cdr3_aa: CASSQLDRGYSLTGELFF; cdr3_nt: TGTGCCAGCAGTCAATTGGACAGGGGATATTCCCTCACCGGGGAGCTGTTTTTT
v_call: TRBV12-3/TRBV12-4; cdr3_length: 15; clone_size: NA; j_call: TRBJ2-1; d_call: TRBD2; cdr3_aa: CASSFESGTYNEQFF; cdr3_nt: TGTGCCAGCAGTTTCGAGAGCGGGACCTACAATGAGCAGTTCTTC
v_call: TRBV7-9; cdr3_length: 13; clone_size: few; j_call: TRBJ1-4; d_call: NA; cdr3_aa: CASSLARSEKLFF; cdr3_nt: TGTGCCAGCAGCTTAGCTCGGTCTGAAAAACTGTTTTTT
v_call: TRBV5-1; cdr3_length: 18; clone_size: few; j_call: TRBJ2-1; d_call: NA; cdr3_aa: CASSLGQAMLSSYNEQFF; cdr3_nt: TGCGCCAGCAGCTTGGGACAGGCCATGCTGAGCTCCTACAATGAGCAGTTCTTC
v_call: TRBV6-5; cdr3_length: 16; clone_size: few; j_call: TRBJ1-6; d_call: NA; cdr3_aa: CASSYSGEIYNSPLHF; cdr3_nt: TGTGCCAGCAGTTACTCGGGGGAGATCTATAATTCACCCCTCCACTTT
v_call: TRBV29-1; cdr3_length: 15; clone_size: few; j_call: TRBJ2-5; d_call: TRBD1; cdr3_aa: CSVSRGQGNQETQYF; cdr3_nt: TGCAGCGTTTCAAGAGGACAGGGTAACCAAGAGACCCAGTACTTC
v_call: TRBV7-9; cdr3_length: 14; clone_size: few; j_call: TRBJ2-5; d_call: NA; cdr3_aa: CASSLWDGQETQYF; cdr3_nt: TGTGCCAGCAGCTTATGGGACGGACAAGAGACCCAGTACTTC
v_call: TRBV4-3; cdr3_length: 15; clone_size: NA; j_call: TRBJ1-2; d_call: TRBD1; cdr3_aa: CASSQTTGSSYGYTF; cdr3_nt: TGCGCCAGCAGCCAAACGACAGGGTCAAGCTATGGCTACACCTTC
v_call: TRBV11-3; cdr3_length: 17; clone_size: many; j_call: TRBJ2-3; d_call: NA; cdr3_aa: CASSPTPGWRGTDTQYF; cdr3_nt: TGTGCCAGCAGTCCCACCCCAGGGTGGCGGGGCACAGATACGCAGTATTTT
v_call: TRBV7-7; cdr3_length: 15; clone_size: NA; j_call: TRBJ2-5; d_call: TRBD2; cdr3_aa: CASARGLATQETQYF; cdr3_nt: TGTGCCAGCGCCAGGGGACTAGCCACCCAAGAGACCCAGTACTTC
v_call: TRBV7-2; cdr3_length: 15; clone_size: NA; j_call: TRBJ2-2; d_call: NA; cdr3_aa: CASSQGSNRGGELFF; cdr3_nt: TGTGCCAGCAGCCAGGGGTCGAACCGGGGCGGGGAGCTGTTTTTT